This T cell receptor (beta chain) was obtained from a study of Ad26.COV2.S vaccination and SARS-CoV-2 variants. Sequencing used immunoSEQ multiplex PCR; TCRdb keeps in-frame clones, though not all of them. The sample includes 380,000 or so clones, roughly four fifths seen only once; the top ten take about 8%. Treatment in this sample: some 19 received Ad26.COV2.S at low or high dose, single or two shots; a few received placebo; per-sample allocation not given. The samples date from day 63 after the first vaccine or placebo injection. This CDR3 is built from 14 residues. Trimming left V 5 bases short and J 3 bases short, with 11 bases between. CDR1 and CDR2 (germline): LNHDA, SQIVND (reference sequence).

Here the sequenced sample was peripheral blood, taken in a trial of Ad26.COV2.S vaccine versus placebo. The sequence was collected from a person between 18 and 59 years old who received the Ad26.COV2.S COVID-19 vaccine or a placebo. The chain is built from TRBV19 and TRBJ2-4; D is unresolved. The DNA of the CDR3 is TGTGCCAGTAGTGGCATCGATGACAAAAACATTCAGTACTTC. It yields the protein CASSGIDDKNIQYF.